This T cell receptor beta chain was obtained from a study of blood T cell repertoires in COVID-19. Study in general: The origin of the acute and convalescent COVID-19 samples was the United States, Italy and Spain.

Authors' data handling: Estimates of nucleated cell counts were drawn from the amplification of reference gene primers. TCRdb's copy holds only in-frame clones and misses some; the assay was immunoSEQ multiplex PCR. V, J and clone size reflect that table, while D and trimming were determined from the DNA. This table has under 250,000 clones, roughly 90% appearing once. Germline CDR1 reads MNHEY; CDR2 reads SVGEGT. Trimming shortened V by 4 bases and J by 1 base, and 11 bases separated the two germline ends. The CDR3 has 15 residues. Seattle cases were enrolled at active infection and followed longitudinally.

The chain combines TRBV6-2 or TRBV6-3 with TRBJ1-5; TRBD1 might be the D (5 bases). Sequencing input: peripheral blood. This clonotype was sampled from a man aged 55 to 69 with COVID-19, enrolled during active disease. DNA for the CDR3: TGTGCCAGCAGTTTGCGGGGGGGAAGCAATCAGCCCCAGCATTTT. Residues: CASSLRGGSNQPQHF.